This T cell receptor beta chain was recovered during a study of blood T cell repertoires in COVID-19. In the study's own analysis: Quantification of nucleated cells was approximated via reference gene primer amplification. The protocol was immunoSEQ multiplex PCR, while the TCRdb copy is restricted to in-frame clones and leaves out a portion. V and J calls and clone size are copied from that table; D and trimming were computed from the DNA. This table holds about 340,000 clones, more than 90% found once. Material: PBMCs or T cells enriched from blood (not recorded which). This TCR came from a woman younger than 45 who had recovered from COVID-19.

The CDR3 region is CASSGLPGQQETQYF. CDR3 bases: TGTGCCAGCAGCGGACTTCCGGGACAGCAAGAGACCCAGTACTTC. This rearrangement joins TRBV28 to TRBJ2-5; the match to TRBD1 covers 7 bases. This CDR3 region has 15 residues. The junction had 9 bases not matched to a gene; V was cut back by 6 bases and J by 2 bases. Per the germline V gene, CDR1 is MDHEN and CDR2 is SYDVKM.